The present T cell receptor (beta chain) was sequenced within a study of early T cells in non-severe SARS-CoV-2 infection. About the research overall: Bulk RNA isolated from unsorted whole blood underwent sequencing; chains were not paired.

On this clonotype itself: Its specificity is not known.

Unique molecular identifiers (one per individual cDNA molecule) were attached. TCRdb re-called the 5' RACE reads with MiXCR, one entry per CDR3 protein. The sample carries 45,000 to 55,000 distinct CDR3 sequences, approximately 9.8% recorded once. Overall study findings and caveats: Database matching using VDJdb favored anti-spike CD8 responses, with private and CD4 specificities left missing.

V was cut by 8 bases and J by 2 bases, with 10 bases left in between. The CDR3 is made up of 13 amino acids. Germline CDR1 and CDR2: SGHTA and FQGTGA. The chain is built from TRBV7-3 and TRBJ2-1; D possibly corresponds to TRBD1 (6 bases). Specimen: whole blood. The TCR comes from an adult who was a healthcare worker with PCR-confirmed SARS-CoV-2 infection or an uninfected control (not recorded which). CDR3 nucleotide sequence: TGTGCCAGCGGGCGGACAGCCTACAATGAGCAGTTCTTC. It yields the protein CASGRTAYNEQFF.